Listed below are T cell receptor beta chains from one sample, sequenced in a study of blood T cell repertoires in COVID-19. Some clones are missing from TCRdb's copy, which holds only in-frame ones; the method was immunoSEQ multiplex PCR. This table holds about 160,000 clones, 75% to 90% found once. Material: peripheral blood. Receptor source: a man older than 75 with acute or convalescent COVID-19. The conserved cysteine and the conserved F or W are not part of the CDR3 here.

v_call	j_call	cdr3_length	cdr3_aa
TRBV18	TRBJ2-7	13	ASSEWGTGTYEQY
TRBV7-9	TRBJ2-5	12	ASSRDPQGETQY
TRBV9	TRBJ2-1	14	ASSVTGTSGSNEQF
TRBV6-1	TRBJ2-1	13	ASSEVWAAYNEQF
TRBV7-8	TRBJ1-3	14	ASSRDPTSSGNTIY
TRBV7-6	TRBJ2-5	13	ASSLAPGQGGTQY
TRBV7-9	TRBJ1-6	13	ASSLGDRGYSPLH
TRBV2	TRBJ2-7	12	ASTSRTNTYEQY
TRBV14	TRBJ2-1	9	ASSQRGLAV
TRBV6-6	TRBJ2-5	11	ASSYRGGETQY
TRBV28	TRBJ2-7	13	ASSSPGLAGNEQY
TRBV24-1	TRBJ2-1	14	ATSDSLAESYNEQF
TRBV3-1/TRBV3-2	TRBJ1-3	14	ASSQGRGRFGNTIY
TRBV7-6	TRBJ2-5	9	ASSSEETQY
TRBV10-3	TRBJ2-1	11	AIQDRGHNEQF
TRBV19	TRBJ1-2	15	ASSIDLTGGRIYGYT
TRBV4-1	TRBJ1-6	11	ASSQDVLSPLH
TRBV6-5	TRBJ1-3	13	ASRSRSRSGNTIY
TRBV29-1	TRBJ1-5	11	SVGGVSNQPQH
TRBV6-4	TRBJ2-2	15	ASSGNRADEGTGELF
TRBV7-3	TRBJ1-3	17	ASSLPHPGKKSSGNTIY
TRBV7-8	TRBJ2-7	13	ASSLQTGGTYEQY
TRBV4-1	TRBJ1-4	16	ASSQGDRGLGANEKLF
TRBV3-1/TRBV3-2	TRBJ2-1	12	ASSLSGRNNEQF
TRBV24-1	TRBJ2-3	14	ATSDFAGGRTDTQY
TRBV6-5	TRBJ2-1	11	ASRDSSYNEQF
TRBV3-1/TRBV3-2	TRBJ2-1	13	ASSQDRPYGGEQF
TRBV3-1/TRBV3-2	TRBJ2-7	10	ASSDSIYEQY
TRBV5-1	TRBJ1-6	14	ASSPLGGRKDSPLH
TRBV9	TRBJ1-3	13	ASSVEGGSGNTIY
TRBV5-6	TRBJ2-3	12	ASSKRGSTDTQY
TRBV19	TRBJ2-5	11	ASSPSGEETQY
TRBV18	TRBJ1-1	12	ASSAGVGATEAF
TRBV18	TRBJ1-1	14	ASSPNREPLNTEAF
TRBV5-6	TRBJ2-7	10	ASSVNYYEQY
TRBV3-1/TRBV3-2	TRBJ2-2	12	ASSQDLGTGELF
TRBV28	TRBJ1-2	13	ASSLVQLTNYGYT
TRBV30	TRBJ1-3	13	AWRGDPYSGNTIY
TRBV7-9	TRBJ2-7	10	ASSIRRGQEN